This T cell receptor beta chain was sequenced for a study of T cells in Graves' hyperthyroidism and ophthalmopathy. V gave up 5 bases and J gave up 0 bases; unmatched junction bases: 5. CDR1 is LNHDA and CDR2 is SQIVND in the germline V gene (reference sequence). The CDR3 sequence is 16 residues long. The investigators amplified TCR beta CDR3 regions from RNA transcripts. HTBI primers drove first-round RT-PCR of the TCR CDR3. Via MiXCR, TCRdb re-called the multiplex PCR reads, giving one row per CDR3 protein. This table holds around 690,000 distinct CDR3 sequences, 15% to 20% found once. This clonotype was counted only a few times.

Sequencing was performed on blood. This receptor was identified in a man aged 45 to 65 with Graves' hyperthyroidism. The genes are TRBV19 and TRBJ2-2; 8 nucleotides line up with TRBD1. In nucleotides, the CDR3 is TGTGCCAGTAGTCCGACAGGGGCGACGAACACCGGGGAGCTGTTTTTT. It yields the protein CASSPTGATNTGELFF.